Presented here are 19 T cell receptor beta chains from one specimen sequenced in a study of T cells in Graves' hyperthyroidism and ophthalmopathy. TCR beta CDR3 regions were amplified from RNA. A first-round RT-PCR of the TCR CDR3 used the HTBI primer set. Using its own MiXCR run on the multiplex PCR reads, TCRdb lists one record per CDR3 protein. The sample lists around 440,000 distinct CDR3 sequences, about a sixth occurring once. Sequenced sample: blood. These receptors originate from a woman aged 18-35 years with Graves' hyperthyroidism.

CDR3 residues: CASSQDEGASNEQYF. The CDR3 DNA reads TGTGCCAGCAGCCAAGACGAAGGGGCTAGCAACGAGCAGTACTTC. V gene TRBV4-2 combines with J gene TRBJ2-7; perhaps D is TRBD1 or TRBD2 (5 bases each). Trimming removed 0 bases from V and 5 bases from J, with 14 bases in between. Germline loops: CDR1 LGHNA, CDR2 YNFKEQ. The CDR3 consists of 15 residues.

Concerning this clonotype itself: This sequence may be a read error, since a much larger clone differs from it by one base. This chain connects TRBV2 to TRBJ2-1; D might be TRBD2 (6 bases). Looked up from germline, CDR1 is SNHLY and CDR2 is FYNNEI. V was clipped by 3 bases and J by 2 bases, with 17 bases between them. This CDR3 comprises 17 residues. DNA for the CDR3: TGTGCCAGCAGTGACCCTCTGGGGGGAGGCCCCTACAATGAGCAGTTCTTC. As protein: CASSDPLGGGPYNEQFF.

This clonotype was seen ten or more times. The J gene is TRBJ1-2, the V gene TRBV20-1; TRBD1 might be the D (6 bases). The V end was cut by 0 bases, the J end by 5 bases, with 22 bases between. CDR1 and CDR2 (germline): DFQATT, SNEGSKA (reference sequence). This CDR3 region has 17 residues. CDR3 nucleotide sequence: TGCAGTGCTAGAGATCCTATTAAGAGGACAGAAGGATATGGCTACACCTTC. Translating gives CSARDPIKRTEGYGYTF.

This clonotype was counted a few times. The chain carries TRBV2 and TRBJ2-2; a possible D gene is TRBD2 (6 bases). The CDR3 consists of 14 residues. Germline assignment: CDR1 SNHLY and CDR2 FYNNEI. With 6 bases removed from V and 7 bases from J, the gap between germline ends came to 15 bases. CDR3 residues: CASSLLALDGELFF. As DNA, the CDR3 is TGTGCCAGCAGCCTACTAGCCCTGGACGGGGAGCTGTTTTTT.

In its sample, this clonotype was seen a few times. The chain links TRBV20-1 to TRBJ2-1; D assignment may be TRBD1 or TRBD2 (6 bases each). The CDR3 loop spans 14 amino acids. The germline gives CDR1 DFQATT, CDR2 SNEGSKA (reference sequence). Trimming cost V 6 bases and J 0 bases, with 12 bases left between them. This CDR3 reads CSAYGGGSYNEQFF. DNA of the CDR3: TGCAGTGCATACGGGGGCGGCTCCTACAATGAGCAGTTCTTC.

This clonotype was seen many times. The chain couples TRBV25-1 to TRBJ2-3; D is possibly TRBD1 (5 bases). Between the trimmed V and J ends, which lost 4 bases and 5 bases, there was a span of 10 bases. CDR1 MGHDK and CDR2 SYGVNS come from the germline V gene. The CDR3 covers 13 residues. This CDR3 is CASSGAGKDTQYF. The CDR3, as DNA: TGTGCCAGCAGTGGGGCAGGGAAAGATACGCAGTATTTT.

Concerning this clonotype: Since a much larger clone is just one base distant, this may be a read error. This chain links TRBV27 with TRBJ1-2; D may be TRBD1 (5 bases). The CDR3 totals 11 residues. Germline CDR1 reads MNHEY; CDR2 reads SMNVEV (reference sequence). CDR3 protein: CASSSQGGHTF. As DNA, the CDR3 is TGTGCCAGCAGTTCTCAGGGTGGCCACACCTTC.

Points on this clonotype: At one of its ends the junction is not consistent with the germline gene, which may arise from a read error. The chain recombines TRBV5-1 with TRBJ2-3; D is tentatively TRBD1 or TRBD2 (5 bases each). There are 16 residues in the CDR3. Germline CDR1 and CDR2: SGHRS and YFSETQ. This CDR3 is CASSQEQGRETDTQYF. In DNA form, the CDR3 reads TGTGCCAGCAGCCAAGAGCAGGGTAGGGAGACAGATACGCAGTATTTT.

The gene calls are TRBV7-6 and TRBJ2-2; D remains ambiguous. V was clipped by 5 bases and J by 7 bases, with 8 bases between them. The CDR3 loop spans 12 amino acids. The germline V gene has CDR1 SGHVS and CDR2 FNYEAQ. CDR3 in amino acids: CASSRTDGELFF. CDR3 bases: TGTGCCAGCAGCCGCACAGACGGGGAGCTGTTTTTT.

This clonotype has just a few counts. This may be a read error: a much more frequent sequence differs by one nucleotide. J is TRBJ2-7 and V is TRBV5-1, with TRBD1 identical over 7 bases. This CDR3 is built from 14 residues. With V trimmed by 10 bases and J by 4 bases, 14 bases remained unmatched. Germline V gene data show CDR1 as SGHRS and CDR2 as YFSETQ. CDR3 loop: CADPRDRYPYEQYF. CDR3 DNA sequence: TGCGCCGACCCCCGGGACAGATATCCTTACGAGCAGTACTTC.

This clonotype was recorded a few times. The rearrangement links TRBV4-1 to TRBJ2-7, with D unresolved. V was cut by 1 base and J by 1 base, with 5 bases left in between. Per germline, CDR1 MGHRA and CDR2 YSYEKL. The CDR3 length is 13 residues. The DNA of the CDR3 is TGCGCCAGCAGCCAAGCGTTTTCCTACGAGCAGTACTTC. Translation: CASSQAFSYEQYF.

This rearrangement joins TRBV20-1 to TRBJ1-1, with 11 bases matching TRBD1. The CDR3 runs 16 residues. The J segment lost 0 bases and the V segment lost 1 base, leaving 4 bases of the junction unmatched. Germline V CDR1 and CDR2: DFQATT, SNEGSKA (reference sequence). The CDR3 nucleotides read TGCAGTGCTAGAGCCGGGACAGGGGGTGTGAACACTGAAGCTTTCTTT. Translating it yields CSARAGTGGVNTEAFF.

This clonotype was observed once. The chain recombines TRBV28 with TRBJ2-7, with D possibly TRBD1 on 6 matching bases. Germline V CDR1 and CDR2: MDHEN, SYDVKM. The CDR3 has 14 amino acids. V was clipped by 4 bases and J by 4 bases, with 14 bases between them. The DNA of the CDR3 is TGTGCCAGCAGTTCGACAGGCCTTGAGTACGAGCAGTACTTC. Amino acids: CASSSTGLEYEQYF.

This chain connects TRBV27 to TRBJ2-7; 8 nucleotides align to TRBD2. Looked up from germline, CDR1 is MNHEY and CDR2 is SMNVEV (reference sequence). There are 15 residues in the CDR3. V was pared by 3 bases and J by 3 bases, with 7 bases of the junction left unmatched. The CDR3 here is CASSLSGSNYYEQYF. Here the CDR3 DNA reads TGTGCCAGCAGTTTGAGCGGGAGTAACTACTACGAGCAGTACTTC.

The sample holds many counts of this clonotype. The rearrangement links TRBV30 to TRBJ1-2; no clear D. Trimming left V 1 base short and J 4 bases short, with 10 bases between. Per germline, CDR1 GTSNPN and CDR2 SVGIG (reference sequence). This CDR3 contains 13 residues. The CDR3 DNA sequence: TGTGCCTGGAGTGAAGGTCTCGGCTATGGCTACACCTTC. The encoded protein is CAWSEGLGYGYTF.

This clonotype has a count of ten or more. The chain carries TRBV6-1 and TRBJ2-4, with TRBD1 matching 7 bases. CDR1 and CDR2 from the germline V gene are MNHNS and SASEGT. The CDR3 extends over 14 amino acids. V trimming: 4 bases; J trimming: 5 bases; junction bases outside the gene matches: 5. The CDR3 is CASSVPTGQNIQYF. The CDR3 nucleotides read TGTGCCAGCAGTGTCCCGACAGGGCAAAACATTCAGTACTTC.

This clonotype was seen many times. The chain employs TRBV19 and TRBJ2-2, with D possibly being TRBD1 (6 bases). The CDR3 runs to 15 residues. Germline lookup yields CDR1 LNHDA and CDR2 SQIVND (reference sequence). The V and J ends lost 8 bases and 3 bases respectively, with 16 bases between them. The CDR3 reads CASYPGAVYTGELFF. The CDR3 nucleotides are TGTGCCAGTTACCCAGGGGCGGTGTACACCGGGGAGCTGTTTTTT. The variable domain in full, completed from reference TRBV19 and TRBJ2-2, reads DGGITQSPKYLFRKEGQNVTLSCEQNLNHDAMYWYRQDPGQGLRLIYYSQIVNDFQKGDIAEGYSVSREKKESFPLTVTSAQKNPTAFYLCASYPGAVYTGELFFGEGSRLTVL.

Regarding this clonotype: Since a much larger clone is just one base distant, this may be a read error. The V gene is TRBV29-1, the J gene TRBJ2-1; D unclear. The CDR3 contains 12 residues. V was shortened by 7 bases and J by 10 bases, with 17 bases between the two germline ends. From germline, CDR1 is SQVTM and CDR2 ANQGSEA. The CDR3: CSAWLTGYEQFF. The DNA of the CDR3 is TGCAGCGCCTGGTTAACTGGGTACGAGCAGTTCTTC.

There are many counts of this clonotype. CDR3: CASSLLQSYNEQFF. In nucleotides, the CDR3 is TGTGCCAGCAGTTTATTACAGTCGTACAATGAGCAGTTCTTC. The chain uses TRBV27 and TRBJ2-1; no clear D gene. The CDR3 is made up of 14 amino acids. Trimming pared 1 base from V and 4 bases from J, leaving 8 bases between. Looked up from germline, CDR1 is MNHEY and CDR2 is SMNVEV (reference sequence).